Listed here are 18 T cell receptor beta chains from one sample, sequenced in a study of tumor-infiltrating lymphocytes in primary liver carcinoma (dated by TCRdb to about 2017). Total RNA and DNA were co-extracted from around 18-30 mg of bulk tissue with the AllPrep DNA/RNA mini kit, without cell sorting. For sequencing, an Illumina HiSeq 2500 was employed. TCRbeta-specific cDNA was reverse-transcribed from approximately 500 ng total RNA using a constant-region primer and ProtoScript II reverse transcriptase. TCRbeta libraries were built with three nested multiplex PCR rounds, a slightly modified ARM-PCR procedure. The first two PCR rounds used multiplex TRBV1-TRBV30 forward primers with a Cbeta reverse primer, each for about 11 cycles. TCRdb applied fastp at Q25 and MiXCR to the public reads, then kept only in-frame beta chains. Each entry merges the rows of one CDR3 protein and shows their most common DNA and genes. This sample holds around 99,000 distinct CDR3 sequences; just under 70% were observed only once. Jointly, the top ten make up under 30% of the sample.

Source material: tumor-adjacent normal liver tissue. These receptors all stem from a man aged 40-49 years with primary liver carcinoma and hepatitis B virus infection.

Notes on this clonotype: Germline is not matched at one junction end, which may reflect a read error. The chain is built from TRBV11-2 and TRBJ2-5; possibly TRBD2 for D (5 bases). The CDR3 loop spans 16 amino acids. Per germline, CDR1 SGHAT and CDR2 FQNNGV. As DNA, the CDR3 is TGTGCCAGCAGCTTAGTTCCGGCTAGCTGGCAAGAGGCCCAGTACTTC. This codes for CASSLVPASWQEAQYF.

A note on this clonotype: Sequence at one end of the junction differs from germline and may be a read error. V and J are TRBV6-5 and TRBJ2-6; 8 bases line up with TRBD1. Germline assignment: CDR1 MNHEY and CDR2 SVGAGI. The CDR3 covers 18 residues. The CDR3 protein is CDSSLWTGMKAGANVLAF. The CDR3 nucleotides are TGTGACAGCAGTCTTTGGACAGGGATGAAAGCTGGGGCCAACGTACTGGCTTTC.

Of note for this clonotype: This could be a read error, since a much larger clone is one nucleotide away. The V and J genes are TRBV6-1 and TRBJ2-7; D gene ambiguous. Germline V gene data show CDR1 as MNHNS and CDR2 as SASEGT. CDR3 length: 13 residues. CDR3 bases: TGTGCCAGCAGTGAAATTCCGCCTCACGATCAGTACTTC. Residues: CASSEIPPHDQYF.

In this sample, this clonotype turned up once. The junction shows a germline mismatch at one end, possibly a read error. This sequence joins TRBV28 and TRBJ2-5, with D perhaps TRBD1 or TRBD2 (5 bases each). The CDR3 covers 15 residues. Germline lookup yields CDR1 MDHEN and CDR2 SYDVKM. The CDR3 DNA follows: TGTGCCAGCAGTATCGGTGGACCTCTGGGGGAGACCCAGCACTTC. Residues: CASSIGGPLGETQHF.

As concerns this clonotype: One end of the junction fails to match germline, which may point to a read error. The chain uses TRBV6-6 and TRBJ2-3; TRBD2 aligns across 8 bases. The germline CDR1 and CDR2 sequences are MNHNY and SVGAGI (reference sequence). The CDR3 contains 14 residues. The CDR3 is CVSRRREARTTQYF. In nucleotides, the CDR3 is TGTGTCAGTCGGAGGCGGGAGGCCCGGACCACGCAATATTTT.

In this sample, this clonotype turned up many times. This chain links TRBV5-4 with TRBJ2-1; D is undetermined. Per germline, CDR1 SGHNT and CDR2 YYREEE (reference sequence). This CDR3 is 14 amino acids long. With 3 bases removed from V and 4 bases from J, the gap between germline ends came to 11 bases. The chain's CDR3 is CASSSIGLYNEQFF. CDR3 DNA: TGTGCCAGCAGCTCAATCGGTCTTTACAATGAGCAGTTCTTC.

This chain connects TRBV12-3 or TRBV12-4 to TRBJ2-7; D is possibly TRBD2 (5 bases). V gave up 9 bases and J gave up 2 bases, with 11 bases separating them. The CDR3 length is 12 residues. CDR3 DNA sequence: TGTGCCAGTATTGTACTAGCCTACGAGCAGTACTTC. Its protein is CASIVLAYEQYF.

Turning to this clonotype: The junction departs from the called germline gene at one end, perhaps through a read error. The chain employs TRBV7-8 and TRBJ2-1, with 10 bases fitting TRBD2. The CDR3 loop spans 15 amino acids. Looked up from germline, CDR1 is SGHVS and CDR2 is FQNEAQ. The CDR3 nucleotides read TGTGCCAGCGGCAAAAGAGGACTAGCGGACAAAGAGCAGTTCTTC. This translates into CASGKRGLADKEQFF.

This sequence joins TRBV11-2 and TRBJ2-7; D remains unclear. Trimming took off 7 bases at V and 7 bases at J, with 23 bases between the two ends. This CDR3 spans 15 amino acids. Germline values: CDR1 SGHAT, CDR2 FQNNGV. The CDR3 region is CASITRVKGPMEQYF. CDR3 nucleotides: TGTGCCAGCATCACCAGAGTTAAAGGACCCATGGAGCAGTACTTC. Full variable domain (rest looked up from reference TRBV11-2 and TRBJ2-7): EAGVAQSPRYKIIEKRQSVAFWCNPISGHATLYWYQQILGQGPKLLIQFQNNGVVDDSQLPKDRFSAERLKGVDSTLKIQPAKLEDSAVYLCASITRVKGPMEQYFGPGTRLTVT.

This clonotype was found many times. The chain carries TRBV6-5 and TRBJ2-2; possible D gene TRBD2, 6 bases. Germline values: CDR1 MNHEY, CDR2 SVGAGI. The germline V and J ends were trimmed by 2 bases and 5 bases, with 18 bases remaining between them. CDR3 length: 17 residues. CDR3 bases: TGTGCCAGCAGTTACGGGGACGTGACGGGAGATACCGGGGAGCTGTTTTTT. Amino acids: CASSYGDVTGDTGELFF.

About this clonotype itself: A junction end diverges from the germline sequence, so it may reflect a read error. V is TRBV6-1 and J is TRBJ1-6, with a possible D match to TRBD1 (5 bases). Germline V gene data show CDR1 as MNHNS and CDR2 as SASEGT. The CDR3 is 16 amino acids. The DNA for the CDR3 is TGTGCCAGCAGTGATGTGGGAATAGGGACTAATTCACCGCTCCACTTT. It translates to CASSDVGIGTNSPLHF.

On this clonotype itself: A single base separates this from a much larger clone, so it may be a read error. V is TRBV5-5 and J is TRBJ2-1; D not certain. CDR3 length: 16 amino acids. Germline CDR1 SGHKS, CDR2 YYEKEE (reference sequence). CDR3 coding DNA: TGTGCCAGCGGCTTGGAGTGGGCGTCTTCCTACAATGAGCAGTTCTTC. Translation gives CASGLEWASSYNEQFF.

This clonotype came up many times. The chain joins TRBV4-1 to TRBJ2-7; 7 nucleotides agree with TRBD1. Germline CDR1 is MGHRA and CDR2 is YSYEKL. The CDR3 runs to 15 residues. V dropped 4 bases and J dropped 2; count of bases not matched to a gene: 8. CDR3 in amino acids: CASSRNGDSTYEQYF. Here the CDR3 DNA reads TGCGCCAGCAGCCGGAACGGGGACAGCACCTACGAGCAGTACTTC.

This clonotype was observed a handful of times. This rearrangement joins TRBV5-4 to TRBJ1-4; D gene ambiguous. In germline, CDR1 is SGHNT, CDR2 YYREEE (reference sequence). The CDR3 covers 11 residues. The V and J ends lost 0 bases and 8 bases respectively, with 2 bases between them. The CDR3 DNA follows: TGTGCCAGCAGCTTGGGCGAAAAACTGTTTTTT. This encodes CASSLGEKLFF.

This chain joins TRBV28 and TRBJ2-3; D gene unclear. The CDR3 extends over 13 amino acids. Trimming stripped 10 bases from V and 1 base from J, with 12 bases between. The germline gives CDR1 MDHEN, CDR2 SYDVKM. This CDR3 reads CATHQVGTDTQYF. In DNA form, the CDR3 reads TGTGCCACCCACCAGGTAGGCACAGATACGCAGTATTTT.

Notes on this clonotype: At one end, the junction sequence differs from germline, possibly due to a read error. The chain couples TRBV14 to TRBJ2-1; D is tentatively TRBD1 or TRBD2 (6 bases each). From germline, CDR1 is SGHDN and CDR2 FVKESK. This CDR3 has 14 amino acids. CDR3 sequence: CVSSPGGRNNEQFF. The CDR3 bases are TGTGTCAGCAGCCCCGGGGGCAGAAACAATGAGCAGTTCTTC.

The chain couples TRBV28 to TRBJ2-7; D unresolved. This CDR3 spans 9 amino acids. Trimming took 3 bases from V and 6 from J, leaving 0 bases between them. Germline assignment: CDR1 MDHEN and CDR2 SYDVKM. The CDR3 region has the DNA TGTGCCAGCAGTTTCGAGCAGTACTTC. Its protein is CASSFEQYF.

This clonotype was counted a few times. The gene calls are TRBV28 and TRBJ2-7, with 9 positions matching TRBD1. The germline gives CDR1 MDHEN, CDR2 SYDVKM. This CDR3 is 13 amino acids long. Unmatched junction bases numbered 6, after V lost 6 bases and J lost 6 bases. The CDR3 DNA follows: TGTGCCAGCAGCCCGGGACAGGGCCTCGAGCAGTACTTC. This codes for CASSPGQGLEQYF.